The next 17 T cell receptor beta chains were all read from a single sample in a study of cytomegalovirus exposure and HLA in healthy donors. The assay was immunoSEQ multiplex PCR, and TCRdb's table has in-frame clones only and misses some. This table holds tens of thousands of clones, roughly 92% found once. Source material: PBMCs. Every receptor here comes from a man between 18 and 35 years old in good health and CMV-seropositive.

As DNA, the CDR3 is TGCAGTGCAAACAGCAATGAGCAGTTCTTC. The encoded protein is CSANSNEQFF. The chain couples TRBV20-1 to TRBJ2-1, with D hard to call. The germline gives CDR1 DFQATT, CDR2 SNEGSKA (reference sequence). V lost 6 bases, J lost 6 bases, and 6 bases lay in between. The CDR3 consists of 10 residues.

This clone came up a few times. V is TRBV7-3 and J is TRBJ2-1, with TRBD2 identical over 7 bases. The CDR3 sequence is 15 residues long. Germline V gene lookup returns CDR1 SGHTA and CDR2 FQGTGA. V lost 0 bases to trimming and J lost 15 bases; unmatched junction nucleotides: 14. The CDR3 sequence is CASSLTGEGLSWPFF. In nucleotides, the CDR3 is TGTGCCAGCAGCTTAACGGGGGAGGGCTTATCCTGGCCGTTCTTC.

The V and J genes are TRBV19 and TRBJ1-1; 7 bases agree with TRBD1. The CDR3 is 14 residues long. V dropped 1 base and J dropped 6; count of bases not matched to a gene: 5. Germline CDR1 reads LNHDA; CDR2 reads SQIVND (reference sequence). CDR3 nucleotide sequence: TGTGCCAGTAGTATAGGGGTAGGGGGCCCTGAAGCTTTCTTT. Amino acids: CASSIGVGGPEAFF.

The rearrangement links TRBV6-1 to TRBJ1-1; a possible D gene is TRBD1 (5 bases). Germline values: CDR1 MNHNS, CDR2 SASEGT. V was clipped by 4 bases and J by 0 bases, with 9 bases between them. The CDR3 totals 14 residues. The CDR3 DNA reads TGTGCCAGCAGTGGACAGTATGTGAACACTGAAGCTTTCTTT. The encoded protein is CASSGQYVNTEAFF.

The chain recombines TRBV9 with TRBJ2-7; 8 nucleotides line up with TRBD2. Looked up from germline, CDR1 is SGDLS and CDR2 is YYNGEE. V gave up 4 bases and J gave up 5 bases; unmatched junction bases: 11. This CDR3 is 15 amino acids long. CDR3 sequence: CASSTGPGLEDEQYF. The CDR3 bases are TGTGCCAGCAGCACGGGGCCGGGACTAGAGGACGAGCAGTACTTC.

The V gene is TRBV23-1, the J gene TRBJ1-4; 8 bases are a match to TRBD1. Being an ORF, TRBV23-1 has a function that is uncertain. Germline trimming cut 5 bases from V and 8 bases from J; bases unmatched to any gene: 10. The CDR3 contains 15 residues. CDR3 amino acids: CASSSPTGEAEKLFF. CDR3 nucleotides: TGCGCCAGCAGTTCCCCGACAGGGGAGGCAGAAAAACTGTTTTTT.

The CDR3 reads CASSLVGRDRGHTDTQYF. The DNA of the CDR3 is TGTGCCAGCAGCTTAGTAGGGCGGGACAGGGGTCACACAGATACGCAGTATTTT. The chain is built from TRBV7-6 and TRBJ2-3; the match to TRBD1 covers 10 bases. In germline, CDR1 is SGHVS, CDR2 FNYEAQ. Germline trimming cut 1 base from V and 2 bases from J; bases unmatched to any gene: 9. The CDR3 runs 18 residues.

The genes are TRBV29-1 and TRBJ1-2; 11 bases map to TRBD1. Trimming cost V 7 bases and J 7 bases; bases outside gene matches: 5. The CDR3 length is 12 residues. Germline-derived CDR1 and CDR2 are SQVTM and ANQGSEA. The DNA of the CDR3 is TGCAGCGCCGCGGGACAGGGGGGTGGCTACACCTTC. The encoded protein is CSAAGQGGGYTF.

The CDR3 nucleotides read TGTGCCAGTAGTATAGGCCAGGGGATCTACGAGCAGTACTTC. Translated: CASSIGQGIYEQYF. V usage is TRBV19 and J usage is TRBJ2-7; possible D gene TRBD1, 6 bases. Trimming took off 1 base at V and 3 bases at J, with 10 bases between the two ends. The CDR3 extends over 14 amino acids. CDR1 is LNHDA and CDR2 is SQIVND in the germline V gene (reference sequence).

The V call is TRBV7-6, the J call TRBJ2-7, with D possibly being TRBD1 or TRBD2 (7 bases each). V shed 5 bases and J shed 5 bases, with 19 bases lying between them. The CDR3 covers 15 residues. Germline V gene data show CDR1 as SGHVS and CDR2 as FNYEAQ. As DNA, the CDR3 is TGTGCCAGCAGCATAGGGGGCGGGAGTACCAACGAGCAGTACTTC. This gives the protein CASSIGGGSTNEQYF.

This chain connects TRBV28 to TRBJ2-3; possible D gene TRBD2, 5 bases. Trimming cost V 2 bases and J 3 bases, with 12 bases left between them. From germline, CDR1 is MDHEN and CDR2 SYDVKM. This CDR3 comprises 15 residues. This CDR3 reads CASSLEGARTDTQYF. The CDR3 DNA sequence: TGTGCCAGCAGTTTAGAGGGCGCGAGAACAGATACGCAGTATTTT.

The chain recombines TRBV9 with TRBJ2-1; TRBD2 aligns across 9 bases. The CDR3 covers 18 residues. Germline CDR1 is SGDLS and CDR2 is YYNGEE. Trimming took 2 bases from V and 0 from J; bases not matched to a gene: 9. The CDR3 reads CASSVVPSGETSYNEQFF. DNA of the CDR3: TGTGCCAGCAGCGTCGTCCCTAGCGGGGAGACCTCCTACAATGAGCAGTTCTTC.

The rearrangement uses TRBV2 and TRBJ2-7, with D possibly matching TRBD2 (6 bases). The CDR3 is 13 amino acids. Germline CDR1 and CDR2: SNHLY and FYNNEI. The germline V and J ends were trimmed by 6 bases and 4 bases, with 13 bases remaining between them. The CDR3 loop is CASRGGTEYEQYF. CDR3 DNA sequence: TGTGCCAGCAGGGGCGGGACCGAATACGAGCAGTACTTC.

V is TRBV28 and J is TRBJ2-1, with D tentatively TRBD1 (5 bases). The germline V gene encodes CDR1 MDHEN and CDR2 SYDVKM. With 6 bases removed from V and 9 bases from J, the gap between germline ends came to 12 bases. The length of the CDR3 is 12 residues. In DNA, the CDR3 is TGTGCCAGCAGCTTAAGGACACCTGAGCAGTTCTTC. It codes for CASSLRTPEQFF.

The CDR3 DNA reads as TGTGCCAGCAGCCCTGGGGGCGGGAGTAGCAATGAGCAGTTCTTC. Its translation: CASSPGGGSSNEQFF. The chain joins TRBV2 to TRBJ2-1; D might be TRBD2 (7 bases). The CDR3 is 15 amino acids. Germline loops: CDR1 SNHLY, CDR2 FYNNEI. V was shortened by 6 bases and J by 6 bases, with 18 bases between the two germline ends.

This clone showed up just once. This chain joins TRBV11-3 and TRBJ2-2; a weak D match, TRBD1 (5 bases). Germline values: CDR1 SGHNT, CDR2 YENEEA. The CDR3 has 13 residues. V lost 3 bases and J lost 7, with 9 bases in between. CDR3 sequence: CASSFQGNGELFF. In DNA, the CDR3 is TGTGCCAGCAGCTTCCAGGGAAACGGGGAGCTGTTTTTT.

This clone was found once. This sequence joins TRBV28 and TRBJ2-7, with 9 nucleotides matching TRBD1. Germline-derived CDR1 and CDR2 are MDHEN and SYDVKM. The length of the CDR3 is 15 residues. V gave up 5 bases and J gave up 2 bases; unmatched junction bases: 7. CDR3 region: CASSDRDRAPYEQYF. The CDR3 region has the DNA TGTGCCAGCAGTGACCGGGACAGGGCCCCCTACGAGCAGTACTTC.